Listed below are T cell receptor beta chains from one sample, sequenced in a study of beta chain features in type 1 diabetes. Here immunoSEQ multiplex PCR was the method, and the copy in TCRdb shows in-frame clones only, minus some. Seen here are tens of thousands of clones, 51% observed once, and the top ten hold less than 2.5%. The sample consisted of Tregs from blood. The receptors were gathered from a woman aged 18-29 years in good health. CDR3s include the opening cysteine and the closing phenylalanine or tryptophan. A D gene is named only where the DNA matches it firmly. Clone size is stated in some rows and not others, as once, few, many or a class when expanded.

TRBJ1-5,TRBD1,TRBV7-2,.,CASSLGPGQGGNQPQHF,TGTGCCAGCAGCTTAGGGCCGGGACAGGGGGGCAATCAGCCCCAGCATTTT
TRBJ1-2,TRBD1,TRBV6-5,.,CASSRGNYGYTF,TGTGCCAGCAGCAGGGGGAACTATGGCTACACCTTC
TRBJ1-5,.,TRBV28,few,CASMRYRDGQPQHF,TGTGCCAGCATGAGGTACAGGGATGGACAGCCCCAGCATTTT
TRBJ2-7,TRBD1,TRBV11-2,few,CASSLFTDRVEQYF,TGTGCCAGCAGCTTATTCACGGACAGGGTCGAGCAGTACTTC
TRBJ2-7,.,TRBV7-2,once,CASSSGSHEQYF,TGTGCCAGCAGCTCCGGGTCCCACGAGCAGTACTTC
TRBJ1-1,TRBD1,TRBV29-1,.,CSVPDHRGGTEAFF,TGCAGCGTTCCCGACCACAGGGGGGGCACTGAAGCTTTCTTT
TRBJ2-1,TRBD1,TRBV28,.,CASSKSGQGVDEQFF,TGTGCCAGCTCCAAGTCGGGACAGGGTGTGGATGAGCAGTTCTTC
TRBJ1-2,.,TRBV6-4,.,CASSDSNLGPRGGYTF,TGTGCCAGCAGTGACTCGAATCTAGGCCCGAGAGGTGGCTACACCTTC
TRBJ1-2,TRBD1,TRBV2,.,CASPGLRGRYGYTF,TGTGCCAGCCCCGGGCTCAGGGGGAGGTATGGCTACACCTTC
TRBJ1-2,.,TRBV7-3,.,CASSPRTSSYGYTF,TGTGCCAGCAGCCCCCGGACATCCTCCTATGGCTACACCTTC
TRBJ2-6,.,TRBV7-2,.,CASSERFDDSGANVLTF,TGTGCCAGCAGCGAGCGGTTTGACGACTCTGGGGCCAACGTCCTGACTTTC
TRBJ2-3,.,TRBV6-1,.,CASSDPNRDTQYF,TGTGCCAGCAGTGACCCTAACCGAGATACGCAGTATTTT
TRBJ2-1,TRBD2,TRBV7-6,.,CASSLDRSGAAEQFF,TGTGCCAGCAGCTTAGATAGGAGCGGGGCGGCTGAGCAGTTCTTC
TRBJ2-1,TRBD1,TRBV6-6,few,CASSPLDRGTREQFF,TGTGCCAGCAGTCCGTTGGACAGGGGCACGCGTGAGCAGTTCTTC
TRBJ1-1,.,TRBV28,.,CASNLPGGNTEAFF,TGTGCCAGCAACTTACCGGGGGGGAACACTGAAGCTTTCTTT
TRBJ2-2,TRBD2,TRBV6-5,.,CASRAGGPGTGELFF,TGTGCCAGCAGGGCGGGAGGGCCGGGGACCGGGGAGCTGTTTTTT
TRBJ2-3,TRBD1,TRBV18,.,CASSTGQRSTDTQYF,TGTGCCAGCTCCACGGGACAGCGGAGCACAGATACGCAGTATTTT
TRBJ2-3,.,TRBV28,.,CASSYPDRPDTQYF,TGTGCCAGCAGTTACCCTGACAGGCCCGATACGCAGTATTTT
TRBJ2-7,.,TRBV30,.,CAWRLVNYYEQYF,TGTGCCTGGAGATTAGTCAACTACTACGAGCAGTACTTC
TRBJ1-2,.,TRBV2,.,CASSDGDINYGYTF,TGTGCCAGCAGTGACGGGGATATCAACTATGGCTACACCTTC
TRBJ1-2,TRBD1,TRBV5-6,.,CASSQTGATYGYTF,TGTGCCAGCAGCCAAACAGGGGCTACCTATGGCTACACCTTC
TRBJ2-5,TRBD1,TRBV2,few,CASSEAYRGETQYF,TGTGCCAGCAGTGAAGCCTACAGGGGAGAGACCCAGTACTTC
TRBJ2-1,TRBD2,TRBV9,few,CASSVSLAGVNEQFF,TGTGCCAGCAGCGTATCACTAGCGGGAGTGAATGAGCAGTTCTTC
TRBJ2-1,.,TRBV19,.,CASSSRASSYNEQFF,TGTGCCAGTAGCTCCAGGGCAAGCTCCTACAATGAGCAGTTCTTC
TRBJ1-5,TRBD1,TRBV10-3,.,CAIRQGADQPQHF,TGTGCCATCAGGCAGGGGGCGGACCAGCCCCAGCATTTT
TRBJ2-3,TRBD2,TRBV4-1,.,CASSLSGRAPTDTQYF,TGCGCCAGCAGCCTTAGCGGGAGGGCCCCCACAGATACGCAGTATTTT
TRBJ1-1,TRBD1,TRBV28,few,CASSLRDRGYTTWADTEAFF,TGTGCCAGCAGTTTACGGGACAGGGGGTACACAACCTGGGCGGACACTGAAGCTTTCTTT
TRBJ1-5,TRBD1,TRBV28,.,CASRRGPVIWPQHF,TGTGCCAGCAGAAGGGGGCCGGTGATATGGCCCCAGCATTTT
TRBJ2-7,TRBD1,TRBV9,.,CASSGDRGYEQYF,TGTGCCAGCAGCGGGGACAGGGGGTACGAGCAGTACTTC
TRBJ2-7,TRBD1,TRBV28,.,CASTTGGHRGNREQYF,TGTGCCAGCACCACCGGCGGACACAGGGGAAATCGCGAGCAGTACTTC
TRBJ2-6,.,TRBV27,.,CASSPFRSGANVLTF,TGTGCCAGCAGTCCCTTCCGCTCTGGGGCCAACGTCCTGACTTTC
TRBJ1-1,.,TRBV29-1,few,CSEQDGRAEAFF,TGCAGCGAGCAGGACGGGAGGGCTGAAGCTTTCTTT
TRBJ1-1,.,TRBV18,.,CASSPAQGMNTEAFF,TGTGCCAGCTCACCAGCCCAGGGAATGAACACTGAAGCTTTCTTT
TRBJ1-5,.,TRBV30,few,CAWSVGTGSQPQHF,TGTGCCTGGAGTGTAGGGACCGGGAGTCAGCCCCAGCATTTT
TRBJ1-2,TRBD1,TRBV29-1,.,CSGRDRVGGYTF,TGCAGCGGCCGGGACAGGGTGGGTGGCTACACCTTC
TRBJ2-7,TRBD1,TRBV29-1,.,CSVSRTGRSAEQYF,TGCAGCGTTTCTCGGACAGGGCGATCCGCCGAGCAGTACTTC
TRBJ2-7,.,TRBV6-5,.,CASRTGSSYEQYF,TGTGCCAGCAGGACCGGGAGCTCCTACGAGCAGTACTTC
TRBJ2-3,.,TRBV6-1,.,CASTTPGGTDTQYF,TGTGCCAGCACCACGCCCGGGGGCACAGATACGCAGTATTTT
TRBJ2-5,.,TRBV6-1,few,CASAGLGETQYF,TGTGCCAGCGCAGGATTAGGAGAGACCCAGTACTTC
TRBJ2-7,.,TRBV7-2,once,CASSEFSRSYEQYF,TGTGCCAGCAGCGAGTTTTCCCGCTCCTACGAGCAGTACTTC
TRBJ1-2,.,TRBV7-3,few,CASGGYYGYTF,TGTGCCAGCGGGGGCTACTATGGCTACACCTTC
TRBJ2-1,TRBD2,TRBV18,.,CASSPITSGNSGNEQFF,TGTGCCAGCTCACCAATAACTAGCGGAAATTCGGGAAATGAGCAGTTCTTC
TRBJ2-2,.,TRBV21-1,few,CASSNWAGANTGELFF,TGTGCCAGCAGCAATTGGGCGGGGGCGAACACCGGGGAGCTGTTTTTT
TRBJ2-1,.,TRBV30,.,CAWKTLSSYNEQFF,TGTGCCTGGAAGACTTTAAGCTCCTACAATGAGCAGTTCTTC
TRBJ2-1,TRBD1,TRBV10-1,.,CASSARDRAREQFF,TGCGCCAGCAGTGCTCGGGACAGGGCTCGTGAGCAGTTCTTC
TRBJ2-2,TRBD2,TRBV6-1,.,CATSRTSGSGGELFF,TGTGCCACCTCAAGGACTAGCGGGTCAGGCGGGGAGCTGTTTTTT
TRBJ1-6,.,TRBV10-3,.,CAISESKNGVNSPLHF,TGTGCCATCAGTGAGTCGAAAAACGGTGTAAATTCACCCCTCCACTTT
TRBJ2-2,TRBD2,TRBV29-1,.,CSVLTSGSKRTGELFF,TGCAGCGTGCTAACTAGCGGGTCTAAAAGGACCGGGGAGCTGTTTTTT
TRBJ2-7,TRBD2,TRBV10-2,.,CARGGTSGRNPYEQYF,TGCGCCAGGGGGGGGACTAGCGGGAGGAACCCCTACGAGCAGTACTTC
TRBJ2-3,TRBD2,TRBV27,once,CASSLLGLAGGKADTQYF,TGTGCCAGCAGCCTCCTGGGACTAGCGGGAGGGAAGGCAGATACGCAGTATTTT
TRBJ1-2,TRBD1,TRBV7-9,few,CASSPRQGANYGYTF,TGTGCCAGCAGCCCTCGACAGGGAGCTAACTATGGCTACACCTTC
TRBJ2-3,TRBD2,TRBV5-1,.,CASSFTSGGADTQYF,TGCGCCAGCAGCTTCACTAGCGGGGGGGCAGATACGCAGTATTTT
TRBJ2-5,TRBD2,TRBV4-1,medium-sized,CASSQGGGLAGSRQETQYF,TGCGCCAGCAGCCAAGGGGGGGGACTAGCGGGATCCCGACAAGAGACCCAGTACTTC
TRBJ1-5,.,TRBV5-1,.,CASSPGSNQPQHF,TGCGCCAGCAGCCCCGGGTCGAATCAGCCCCAGCATTTT